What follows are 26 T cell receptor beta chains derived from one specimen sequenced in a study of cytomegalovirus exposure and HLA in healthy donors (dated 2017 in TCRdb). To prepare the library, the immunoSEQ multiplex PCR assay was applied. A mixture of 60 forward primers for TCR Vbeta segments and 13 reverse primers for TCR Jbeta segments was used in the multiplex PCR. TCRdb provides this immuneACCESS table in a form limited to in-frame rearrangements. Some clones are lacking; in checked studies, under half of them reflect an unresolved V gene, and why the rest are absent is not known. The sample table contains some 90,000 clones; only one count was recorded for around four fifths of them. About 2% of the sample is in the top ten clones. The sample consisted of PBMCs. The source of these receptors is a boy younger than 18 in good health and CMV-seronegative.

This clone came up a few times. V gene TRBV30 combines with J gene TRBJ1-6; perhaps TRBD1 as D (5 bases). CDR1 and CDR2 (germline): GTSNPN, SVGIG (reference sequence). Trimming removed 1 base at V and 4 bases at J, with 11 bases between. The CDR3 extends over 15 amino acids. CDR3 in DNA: TGTGCCTGGAGTGGCAGGCAGGGTTATAATTCACCCCTCCACTTT. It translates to CAWSGRQGYNSPLHF.

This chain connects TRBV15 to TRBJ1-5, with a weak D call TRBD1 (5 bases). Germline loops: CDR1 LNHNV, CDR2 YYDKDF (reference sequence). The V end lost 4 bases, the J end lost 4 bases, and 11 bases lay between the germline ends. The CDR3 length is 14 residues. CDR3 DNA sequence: TGTGCCACCAGCATAGGCAGGGATAATCAGCCCCAGCATTTT. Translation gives CATSIGRDNQPQHF.

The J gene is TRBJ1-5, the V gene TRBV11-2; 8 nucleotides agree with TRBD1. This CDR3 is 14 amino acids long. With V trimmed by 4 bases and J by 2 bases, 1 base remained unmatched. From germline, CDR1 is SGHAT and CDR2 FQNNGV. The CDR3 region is CASSSTGGNQPQHF. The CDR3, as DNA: TGTGCCAGCAGCTCGACAGGGGGCAATCAGCCCCAGCATTTT. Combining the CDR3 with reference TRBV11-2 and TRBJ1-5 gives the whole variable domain EAGVAQSPRYKIIEKRQSVAFWCNPISGHATLYWYQQILGQGPKLLIQFQNNGVVDDSQLPKDRFSAERLKGVDSTLKIQPAKLEDSAVYLCASSSTGGNQPQHFGDGTRLSIL.

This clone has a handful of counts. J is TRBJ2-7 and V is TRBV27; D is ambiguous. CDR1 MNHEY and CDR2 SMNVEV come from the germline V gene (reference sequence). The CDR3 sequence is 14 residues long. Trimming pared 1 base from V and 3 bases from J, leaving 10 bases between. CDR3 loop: CASSLFGGDYEQYF. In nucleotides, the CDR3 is TGTGCCAGCAGTTTATTCGGCGGAGACTACGAGCAGTACTTC.

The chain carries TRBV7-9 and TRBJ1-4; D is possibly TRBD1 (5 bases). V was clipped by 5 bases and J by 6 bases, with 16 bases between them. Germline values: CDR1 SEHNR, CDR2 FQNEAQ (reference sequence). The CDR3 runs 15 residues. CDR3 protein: CASSPPQVLHEKLFF. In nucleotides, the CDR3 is TGTGCCAGCAGCCCCCCACAGGTACTCCATGAAAAACTGTTTTTT.

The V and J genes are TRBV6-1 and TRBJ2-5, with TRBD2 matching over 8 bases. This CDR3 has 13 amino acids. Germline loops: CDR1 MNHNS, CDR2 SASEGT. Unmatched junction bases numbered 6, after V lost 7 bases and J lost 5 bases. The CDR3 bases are TGTGCCAGCACTTCTCGGGGGGGGGAGACCCAGTACTTC. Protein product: CASTSRGGETQYF.

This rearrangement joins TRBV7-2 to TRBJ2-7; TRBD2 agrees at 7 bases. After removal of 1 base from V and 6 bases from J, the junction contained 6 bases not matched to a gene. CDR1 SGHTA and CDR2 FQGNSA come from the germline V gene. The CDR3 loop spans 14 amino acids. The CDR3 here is CASSLEAGTGEQYF. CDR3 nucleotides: TGTGCCAGCAGCTTAGAAGCGGGAACGGGCGAGCAGTACTTC.

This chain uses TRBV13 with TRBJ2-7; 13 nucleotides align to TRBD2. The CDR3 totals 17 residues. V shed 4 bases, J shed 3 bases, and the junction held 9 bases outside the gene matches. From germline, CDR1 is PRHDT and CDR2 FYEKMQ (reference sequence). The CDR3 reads CASSSGLAGAGHYEQYF. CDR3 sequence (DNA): TGTGCCAGCAGCTCCGGACTAGCGGGGGCAGGGCACTACGAGCAGTACTTC.

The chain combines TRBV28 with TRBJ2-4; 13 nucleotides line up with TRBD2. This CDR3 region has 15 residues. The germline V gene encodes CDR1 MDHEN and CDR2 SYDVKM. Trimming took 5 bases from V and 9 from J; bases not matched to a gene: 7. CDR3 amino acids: CASSPSGLAGRIQYF. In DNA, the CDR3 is TGTGCCAGCAGTCCCTCGGGACTAGCGGGGCGCATTCAGTACTTC.

Written as DNA, the CDR3 is TGTGCCTGGAGTGTACAGGGGGGGTCCTACGAGCAGTACTTC. The encoded protein is CAWSVQGGSYEQYF. V is TRBV30 and J is TRBJ2-7; D might be TRBD1 (8 bases). This CDR3 spans 14 amino acids. V was cut by 0 bases and J by 1 base, with 10 bases left in between. CDR1 is GTSNPN and CDR2 is SVGIG in the germline V gene (reference sequence). Complete variable domain (other parts from reference TRBV30 and TRBJ2-7): SQTIHQWPATLVQPVGSPLSLECTVEGTSNPNLYWYRQAAGRGLQLLFYSVGIGQISSEVPQNLSASRPQDRQFILSSKKLLLSDSGFYLCAWSVQGGSYEQYFGPGTRLTVT.

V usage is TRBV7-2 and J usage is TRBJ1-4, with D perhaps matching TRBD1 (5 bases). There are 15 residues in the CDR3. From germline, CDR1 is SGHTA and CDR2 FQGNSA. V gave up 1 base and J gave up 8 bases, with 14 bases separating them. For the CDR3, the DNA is TGTGCCAGCAGCTTAGATTGGCAGGGAGGAGAAAAACTGTTTTTT. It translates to CASSLDWQGGEKLFF.

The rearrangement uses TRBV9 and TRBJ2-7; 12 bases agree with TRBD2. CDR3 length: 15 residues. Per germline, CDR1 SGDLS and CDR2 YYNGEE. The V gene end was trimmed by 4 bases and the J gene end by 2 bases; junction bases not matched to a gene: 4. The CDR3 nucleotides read TGTGCCAGCAGCTCTGGACTAGCGGGGACCTACGAGCAGTACTTC. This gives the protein CASSSGLAGTYEQYF.

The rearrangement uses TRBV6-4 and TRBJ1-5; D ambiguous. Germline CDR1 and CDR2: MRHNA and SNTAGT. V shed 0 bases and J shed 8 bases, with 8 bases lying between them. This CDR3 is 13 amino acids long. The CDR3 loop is CASSDSPEEPQHF. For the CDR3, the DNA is TGTGCCAGCAGTGACTCTCCAGAGGAGCCCCAGCATTTT.

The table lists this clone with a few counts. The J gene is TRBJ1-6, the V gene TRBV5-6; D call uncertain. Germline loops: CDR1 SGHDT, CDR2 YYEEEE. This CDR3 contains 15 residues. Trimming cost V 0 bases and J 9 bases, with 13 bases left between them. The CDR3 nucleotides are TGTGCCAGCAGCTTGGTTGGGGAAAGCGGTTCACCCCTCCACTTT. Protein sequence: CASSLVGESGSPLHF. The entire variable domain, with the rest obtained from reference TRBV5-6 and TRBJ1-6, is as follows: DAGVTQSPTHLIKTRGQQVTLRCSPKSGHDTVSWYQQALGQGPQFIFQYYEEEERQRGNFPDRFSGHQFPNYSSELNVNALLLGDSALYLCASSLVGESGSPLHFGNGTRLTVT.

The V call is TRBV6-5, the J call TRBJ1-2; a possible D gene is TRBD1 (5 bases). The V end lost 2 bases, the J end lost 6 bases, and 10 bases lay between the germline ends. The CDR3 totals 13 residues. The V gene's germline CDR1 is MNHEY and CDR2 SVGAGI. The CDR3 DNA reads TGTGCCAGCAGTTACGGGGCAGGGAATGGCTACACCTTC. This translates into CASSYGAGNGYTF.

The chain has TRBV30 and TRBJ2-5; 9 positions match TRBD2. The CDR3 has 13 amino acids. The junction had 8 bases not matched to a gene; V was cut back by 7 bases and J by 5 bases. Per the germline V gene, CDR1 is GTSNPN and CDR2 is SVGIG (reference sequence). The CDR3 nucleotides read TGTGCCTATGTAGCGGGGGAGGGGGAGACCCAGTACTTC. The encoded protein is CAYVAGEGETQYF.

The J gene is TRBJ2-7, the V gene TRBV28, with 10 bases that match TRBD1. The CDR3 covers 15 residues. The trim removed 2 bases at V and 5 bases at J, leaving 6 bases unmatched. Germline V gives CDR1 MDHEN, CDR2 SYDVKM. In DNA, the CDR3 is TGTGCCAGCAGTTTACTCGGACAGGGGGTGGACGAGCAGTACTTC. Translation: CASSLLGQGVDEQYF.

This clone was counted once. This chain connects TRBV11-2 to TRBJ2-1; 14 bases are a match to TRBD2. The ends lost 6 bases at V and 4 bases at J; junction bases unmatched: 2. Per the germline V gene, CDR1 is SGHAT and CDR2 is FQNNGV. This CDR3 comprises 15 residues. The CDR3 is CASRGLAGVYNEQFF. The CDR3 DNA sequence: TGTGCCAGCAGGGGACTAGCGGGGGTGTACAATGAGCAGTTCTTC.

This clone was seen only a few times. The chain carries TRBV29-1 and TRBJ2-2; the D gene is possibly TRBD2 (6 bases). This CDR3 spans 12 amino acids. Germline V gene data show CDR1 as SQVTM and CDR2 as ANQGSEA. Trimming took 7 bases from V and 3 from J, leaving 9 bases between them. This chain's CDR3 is CSAGVDTGELFF. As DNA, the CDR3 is TGCAGCGCGGGAGTTGACACCGGGGAGCTGTTTTTT.

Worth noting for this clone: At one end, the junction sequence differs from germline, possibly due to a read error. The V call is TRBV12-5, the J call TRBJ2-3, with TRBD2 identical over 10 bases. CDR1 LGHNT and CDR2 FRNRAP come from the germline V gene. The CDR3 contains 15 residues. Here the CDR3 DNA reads TGTGCTAGTGGATTGGGACTAGCGCGTGGAGATACGCAGTATTTT. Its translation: CASGLGLARGDTQYF.

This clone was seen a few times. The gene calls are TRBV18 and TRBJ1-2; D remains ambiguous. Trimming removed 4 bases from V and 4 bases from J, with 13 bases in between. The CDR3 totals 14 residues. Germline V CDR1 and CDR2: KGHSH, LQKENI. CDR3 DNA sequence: TGTGCCAGCTCACAATCGGTAGAGGCCTATGGCTACACCTTC. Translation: CASSQSVEAYGYTF.

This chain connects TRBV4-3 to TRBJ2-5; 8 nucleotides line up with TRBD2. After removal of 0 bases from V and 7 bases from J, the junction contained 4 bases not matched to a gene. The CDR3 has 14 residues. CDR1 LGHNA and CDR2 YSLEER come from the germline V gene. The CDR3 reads CASSQDSGARTQYF. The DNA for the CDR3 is TGCGCCAGCAGCCAAGATAGCGGGGCCCGGACCCAGTACTTC.

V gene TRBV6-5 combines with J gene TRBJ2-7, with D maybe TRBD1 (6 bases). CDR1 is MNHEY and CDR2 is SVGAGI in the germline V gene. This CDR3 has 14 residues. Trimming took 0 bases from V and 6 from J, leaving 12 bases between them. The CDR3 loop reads CASSYSTGQVEQYF. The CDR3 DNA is TGTGCCAGCAGTTACTCAACAGGGCAGGTCGAGCAGTACTTC.

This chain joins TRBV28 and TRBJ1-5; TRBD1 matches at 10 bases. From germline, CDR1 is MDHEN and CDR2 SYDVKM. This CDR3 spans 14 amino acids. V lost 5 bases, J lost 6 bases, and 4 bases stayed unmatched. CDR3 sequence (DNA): TGTGCCAGCAGTCCGGGACAGGGGAGTCAGCCCCAGCATTTT. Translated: CASSPGQGSQPQHF. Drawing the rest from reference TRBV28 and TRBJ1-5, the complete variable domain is DVKVTQSSRYLVKRTGEKVFLECVQDMDHENMFWYRQDPGLGLRLIYFSYDVKMKEKGDIPEGYSVSREKKERFSLILESASTNQTSMYLCASSPGQGSQPQHFGDGTRLSIL.

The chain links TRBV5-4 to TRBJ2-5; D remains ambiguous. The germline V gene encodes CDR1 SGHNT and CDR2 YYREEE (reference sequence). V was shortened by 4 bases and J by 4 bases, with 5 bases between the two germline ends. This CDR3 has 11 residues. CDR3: CASSAGETQYF. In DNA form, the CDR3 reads TGTGCCAGCAGCGCCGGAGAGACCCAGTACTTC. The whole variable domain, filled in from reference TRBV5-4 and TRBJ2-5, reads ETGVTQSPTHLIKTRGQQVTLRCSSQSGHNTVSWYQQALGQGPQFIFQYYREEENGRGNFPPRFSGLQFPNYSSELNVNALELDDSALYLCASSAGETQYFGPGTRLLVL.

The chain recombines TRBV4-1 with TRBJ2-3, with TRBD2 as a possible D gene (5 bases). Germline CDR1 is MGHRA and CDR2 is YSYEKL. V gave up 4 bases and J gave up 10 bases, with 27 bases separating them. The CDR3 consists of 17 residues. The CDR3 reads CASSLPVTRSTASAQYF. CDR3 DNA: TGCGCCAGCAGCCTCCCCGTTACTAGATCCACGGCGTCTGCGCAGTATTTT.